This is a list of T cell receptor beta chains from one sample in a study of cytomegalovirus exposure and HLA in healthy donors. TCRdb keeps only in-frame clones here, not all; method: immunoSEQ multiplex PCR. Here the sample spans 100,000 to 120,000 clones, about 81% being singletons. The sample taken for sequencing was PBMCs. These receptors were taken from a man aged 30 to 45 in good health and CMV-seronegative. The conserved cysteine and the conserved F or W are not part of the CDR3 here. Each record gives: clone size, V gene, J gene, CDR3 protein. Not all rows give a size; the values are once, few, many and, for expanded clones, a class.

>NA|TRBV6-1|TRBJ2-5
ASSGGLAGQETQY
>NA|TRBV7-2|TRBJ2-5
ASSSFGNQETQY
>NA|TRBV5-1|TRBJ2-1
ASSLMAGSSYNEQF
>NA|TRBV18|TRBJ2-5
ASSPGTEETQY
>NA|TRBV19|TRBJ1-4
ASNWKNRGPTNEKLF
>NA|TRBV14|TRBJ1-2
ASSQITGRSGYT
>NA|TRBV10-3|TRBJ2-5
AISELGQSNGGETQY
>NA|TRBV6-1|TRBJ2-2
ASSPGLLNTGELF
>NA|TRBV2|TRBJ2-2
ASRPGQRNTGELF
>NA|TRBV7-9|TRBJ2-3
ASSLYLGHQSPDTQY
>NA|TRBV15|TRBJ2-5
ATSRVREGVETQY
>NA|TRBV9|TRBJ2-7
ASSASQAGQGSYEQY
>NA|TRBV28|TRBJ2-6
ASSSDRAARDSGANVLT
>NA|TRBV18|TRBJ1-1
ASSPWDRGAF
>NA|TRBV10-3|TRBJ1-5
AISESRQGNQPQH
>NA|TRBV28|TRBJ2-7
AITHRGSSYEQY
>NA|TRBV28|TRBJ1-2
ASSSPPGYT
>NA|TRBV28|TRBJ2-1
ASSPGTGENEQF
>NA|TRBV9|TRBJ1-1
ASRGEQGNTEAF
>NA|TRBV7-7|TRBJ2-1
ASSLGPLGGGVYNEQF
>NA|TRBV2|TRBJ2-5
ASTGQETQY
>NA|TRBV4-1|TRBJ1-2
ASSRLGQDNYGYT
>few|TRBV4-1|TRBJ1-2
ASSQGWDRGGYGYT
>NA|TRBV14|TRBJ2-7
ASSQDRQGPYEQY
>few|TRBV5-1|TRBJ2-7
ASSLVQSPNEQY
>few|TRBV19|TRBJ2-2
ASRRTETGELF
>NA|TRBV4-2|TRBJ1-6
ASSQVHGQGVRGSYNSPLH
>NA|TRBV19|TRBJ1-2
ASSIGTGPNYGYT
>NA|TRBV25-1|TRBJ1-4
ASSEPSRGNEKLF
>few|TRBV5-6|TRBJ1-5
ASSVGQGAGPQH
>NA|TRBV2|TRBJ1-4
ASSEEIQPSTNEKLF
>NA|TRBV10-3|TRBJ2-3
AISGTSGTTDTQY
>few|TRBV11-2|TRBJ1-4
ASSFQGGKLF
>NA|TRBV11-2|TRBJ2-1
ASGGSSSYNEQF
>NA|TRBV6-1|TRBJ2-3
ASSEGLAATDTQY
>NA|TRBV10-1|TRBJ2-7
ASSESVLQDEQY
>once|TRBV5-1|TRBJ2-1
ASSPVLSGGLGNEQF
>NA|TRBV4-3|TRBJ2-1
ASSFFPGTGSSYNEQF
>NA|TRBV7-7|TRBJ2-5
ASSPGGTPQETQY
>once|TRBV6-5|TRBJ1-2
ASKVTGGPSYGYT
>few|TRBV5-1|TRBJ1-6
ASSLAGINNSPLH
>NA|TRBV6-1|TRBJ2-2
ASSVEEGYTGELF
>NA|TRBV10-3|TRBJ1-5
AISENSNSNQPQH
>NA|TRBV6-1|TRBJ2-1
ASSEGGQAYNEQF
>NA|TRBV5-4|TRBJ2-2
ASSGRLGPNTGELF
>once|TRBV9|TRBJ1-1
ASSVGPLGHTNTEAF
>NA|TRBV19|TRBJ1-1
ASSISRGFEAF
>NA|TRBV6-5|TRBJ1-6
ASRLPGQYNSPLH
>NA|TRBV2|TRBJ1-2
ASSGPVYGYT
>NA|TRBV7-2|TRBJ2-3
ASSFGGGTDTQY